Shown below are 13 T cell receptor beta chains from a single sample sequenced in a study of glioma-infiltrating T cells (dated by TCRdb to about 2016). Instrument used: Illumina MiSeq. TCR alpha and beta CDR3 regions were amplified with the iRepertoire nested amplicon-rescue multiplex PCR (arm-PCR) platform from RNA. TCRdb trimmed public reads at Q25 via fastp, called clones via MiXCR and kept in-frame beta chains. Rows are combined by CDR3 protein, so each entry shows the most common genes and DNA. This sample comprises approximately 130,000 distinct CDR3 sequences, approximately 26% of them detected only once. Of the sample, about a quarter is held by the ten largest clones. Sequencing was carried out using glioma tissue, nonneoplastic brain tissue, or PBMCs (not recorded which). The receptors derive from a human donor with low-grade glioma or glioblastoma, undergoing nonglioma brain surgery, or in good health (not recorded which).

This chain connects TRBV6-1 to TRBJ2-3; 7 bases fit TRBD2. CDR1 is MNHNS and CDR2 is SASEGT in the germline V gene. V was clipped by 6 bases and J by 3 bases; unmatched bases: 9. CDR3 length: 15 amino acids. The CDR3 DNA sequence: TGTGCCAGCAGGGAGCGGGGAGGAGTGACAGATACGCAGTATTTT. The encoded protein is CASRERGGVTDTQYF.

CDR3 nucleotides: TGTGCCAGTAGTATTGACAGGGCCCAGCCCCATGAGCAGTTCTTC. It encodes CASSIDRAQPHEQFF. The chain employs TRBV19 and TRBJ2-1, with TRBD1 matching 7 bases. Germline CDR1 is LNHDA and CDR2 is SQIVND (reference sequence). This CDR3 is built from 15 residues. Losses at the gene ends were 3 bases for V and 8 bases for J; bases not matched to a gene: 10.

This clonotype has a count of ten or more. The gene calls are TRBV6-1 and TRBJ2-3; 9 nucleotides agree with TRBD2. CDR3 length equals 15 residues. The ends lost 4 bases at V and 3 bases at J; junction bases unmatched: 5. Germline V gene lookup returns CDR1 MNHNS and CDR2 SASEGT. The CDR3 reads CASSGWTSETDTQYF. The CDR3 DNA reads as TGTGCCAGCAGTGGATGGACTAGCGAGACAGATACGCAGTATTTT.

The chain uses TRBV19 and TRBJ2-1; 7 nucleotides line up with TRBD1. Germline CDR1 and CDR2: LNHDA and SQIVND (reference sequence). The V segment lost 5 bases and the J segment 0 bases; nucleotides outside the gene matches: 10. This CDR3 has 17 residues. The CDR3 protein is CASSPKGQSVSYNEQFF. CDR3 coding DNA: TGTGCCAGTAGTCCAAAGGGACAGTCCGTCTCCTACAATGAGCAGTTCTTC.

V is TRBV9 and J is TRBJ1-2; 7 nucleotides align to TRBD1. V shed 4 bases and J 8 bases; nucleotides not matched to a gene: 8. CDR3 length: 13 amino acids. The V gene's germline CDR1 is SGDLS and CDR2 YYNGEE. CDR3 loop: CASSLREGGGYTF. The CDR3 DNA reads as TGTGCCAGCAGCCTAAGAGAAGGGGGCGGCTACACCTTC.

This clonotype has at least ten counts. The CDR3 loop is CSARFHLTDTQYF. The CDR3 DNA follows: TGCAGTGCTAGATTCCACCTCACAGATACGCAGTATTTT. This chain joins TRBV20-1 and TRBJ2-3; D gene uncertain. There are 13 residues in the CDR3. V gave up 2 bases and J gave up 2 bases, with 8 bases separating them. In germline, CDR1 is DFQATT, CDR2 SNEGSKA (reference sequence).

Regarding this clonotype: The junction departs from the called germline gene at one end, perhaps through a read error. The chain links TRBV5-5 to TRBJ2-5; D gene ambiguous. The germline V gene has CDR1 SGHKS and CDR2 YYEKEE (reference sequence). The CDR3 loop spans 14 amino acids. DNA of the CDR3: TGCGCCAGCCAAGTGGCTGCAGTACAAGAGACCCAGTACTTC. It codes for CASQVAAVQETQYF. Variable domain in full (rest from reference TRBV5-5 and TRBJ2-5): DAGVTQSPTHLIKTRGQQVTLRCSPISGHKSVSWYQQVLGQGPQFIFQYYEKEERGRGNFPDRFSARQFPNYSSELNVNALLLGDSALYLCASQVAAVQETQYFGPGTRLLVL.

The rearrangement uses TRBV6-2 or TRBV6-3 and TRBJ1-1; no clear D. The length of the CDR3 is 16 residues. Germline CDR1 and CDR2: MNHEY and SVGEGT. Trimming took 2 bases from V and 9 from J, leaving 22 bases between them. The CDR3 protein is CASSYPLTGGSFKAFF. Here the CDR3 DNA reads TGTGCCAGCAGTTACCCCTTAACTGGAGGGAGTTTTAAAGCTTTCTTT.

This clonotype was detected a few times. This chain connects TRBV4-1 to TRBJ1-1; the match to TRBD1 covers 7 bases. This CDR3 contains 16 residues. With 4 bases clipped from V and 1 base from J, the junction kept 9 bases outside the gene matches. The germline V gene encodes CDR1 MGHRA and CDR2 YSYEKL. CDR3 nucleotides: TGCGCCAGCAGCCGCGAGCTAGGGACAGCGAACACTGAAGCTTTCTTT. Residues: CASSRELGTANTEAFF.

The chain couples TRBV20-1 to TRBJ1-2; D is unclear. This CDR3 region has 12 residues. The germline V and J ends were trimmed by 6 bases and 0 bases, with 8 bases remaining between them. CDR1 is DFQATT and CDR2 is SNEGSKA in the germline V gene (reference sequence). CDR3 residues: CSAFGANYGYTF. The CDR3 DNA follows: TGCAGTGCATTCGGAGCTAACTATGGCTACACCTTC.

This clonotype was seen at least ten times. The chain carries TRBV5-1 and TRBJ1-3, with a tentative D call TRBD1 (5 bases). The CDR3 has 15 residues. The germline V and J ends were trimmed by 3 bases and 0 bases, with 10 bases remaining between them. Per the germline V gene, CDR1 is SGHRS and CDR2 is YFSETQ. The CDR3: CASSSTAYSGNTIYF. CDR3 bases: TGCGCCAGCAGCTCGACAGCATACTCTGGAAACACCATATATTTT.

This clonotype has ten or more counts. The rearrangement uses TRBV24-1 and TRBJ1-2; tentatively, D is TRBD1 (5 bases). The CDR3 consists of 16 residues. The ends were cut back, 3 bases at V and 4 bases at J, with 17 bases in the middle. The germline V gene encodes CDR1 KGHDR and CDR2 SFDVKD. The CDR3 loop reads CATSDRDFRGGYGYTF. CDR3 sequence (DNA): TGTGCCACCAGTGATCGGGACTTCCGCGGCGGCTATGGCTACACCTTC.

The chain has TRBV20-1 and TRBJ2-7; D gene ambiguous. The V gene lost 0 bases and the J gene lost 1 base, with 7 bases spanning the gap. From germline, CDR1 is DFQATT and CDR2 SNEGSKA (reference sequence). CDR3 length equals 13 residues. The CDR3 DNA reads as TGCAGTGCTAGAGATCAGGTATCCTACGAGCAGTACGTC. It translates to CSARDQVSYEQYV.